A selection of T cell receptor beta chains follows, all from one sample in a study of T cells in Graves' hyperthyroidism and ophthalmopathy. One entry per CDR3 protein results from TCRdb running MiXCR on the multiplex PCR reads. The sample lists over 250,000 distinct CDR3 sequences; 25% to 30% were seen once. Sequencing was done on a sample of blood. These receptors were collected from a man between 40 and 49 years old with Graves' hyperthyroidism that later progressed to Graves' ophthalmopathy. CDR3s include the opening cysteine and the closing phenylalanine or tryptophan. The D gene is left open where the match is weak. Not all rows give a size; the values are once, few, many and, for expanded clones, a class.

cdr3_aa,cdr3_nt,j_call,clone_size,v_call,d_call
CASSYEGAPRETQYF,TGTGCCAGCAGTTATGAGGGGGCGCCCCGGGAGACCCAGTACTTC,TRBJ2-5,-,TRBV6-2/TRBV6-3,TRBD1
CASRGGDEQYF,TGTGCCAGCAGGGGGGGGGACGAGCAGTACTTC,TRBJ2-7,many,TRBV2,TRBD2
CASSDRAISQPQHF,TGTGCCAGCAGTGACAGGGCTATAAGTCAGCCCCAGCATTTT,TRBJ1-5,many,TRBV2,-
CASSSPDTGFLYF,TGTGCCAGCAGTTCCCCTGATACAGGGTTTTTGTACTTC,TRBJ2-4,many,TRBV28,-
CASSPIQDYGYTF,TGTGCCAGCAGTCCCATCCAGGACTATGGCTACACCTTC,TRBJ1-2,many,TRBV12-3/TRBV12-4,-
CASSDIRGGQPQHF,TGTGCCAGCAGTGATATCCGGGGCGGTCAGCCCCAGCATTTT,TRBJ1-5,many,TRBV2,-
CASSELQVSEQYF,TGTGCCAGCAGTGAACTACAGGTTAGCGAGCAGTACTTC,TRBJ2-7,once,TRBV6-1,-
CSVTPGASYEQYF,TGCAGCGTAACACCGGGAGCTTCCTACGAGCAGTACTTC,TRBJ2-7,many,TRBV29-1,-
CASSYAGGVGEQYF,TGTGCCAGCAGTTATGCGGGAGGGGTGGGCGAGCAGTACTTC,TRBJ2-7,many,TRBV27,TRBD2
CASSQDRRAFF,TGTGCCAGCAGCCAAGACAGGAGGGCTTTCTTT,TRBJ1-1,many,TRBV14,-
CASSPGAGVQETQYF,TGTGCCAGCTCACCTGGAGCGGGAGTGCAAGAGACCCAGTACTTC,TRBJ2-5,many,TRBV18,TRBD2
CASSPLGTVGNTEAFF,TGTGCCAGCAGTCCTTTGGGCACAGTGGGAAACACTGAAGCTTTCTTT,TRBJ1-1,many,TRBV12-3/TRBV12-4,-
CASSGTGQGYQPQHF,TGTGCCAGCAGTGGGACTGGACAGGGATATCAGCCCCAGCATTTT,TRBJ1-5,-,TRBV28,TRBD1
CASSLAPGTEAFF,TGTGCCAGCAGCTTAGCGCCAGGGACGGAGGCTTTCTTT,TRBJ1-1,-,TRBV7-9,-
CSAEGRREGNTEAFF,TGCAGTGCCGAGGGGCGTCGTGAAGGGAACACTGAAGCTTTCTTT,TRBJ1-1,many,TRBV20-1,-
CASSRTGTDSYEQYF,TGTGCCAGTAGTAGGACCGGGACGGATTCCTACGAGCAGTACTTC,TRBJ2-7,many,TRBV19,-
CASSYSGSSGRFHEQYF,TGTGCCAGCAGTTACTCCGGGTCTAGCGGGAGATTCCACGAGCAGTACTTC,TRBJ2-7,many,TRBV6-2/TRBV6-3,TRBD2
CASSPEQGSVAFF,TGTGCCAGCAGCCCCGAACAGGGTTCCGTAGCTTTCTTT,TRBJ1-1,many,TRBV7-3,-
CASLRQINYGYTF,TGTGCCAGCCTGAGACAGATTAACTATGGCTACACCTTC,TRBJ1-2,many,TRBV18,-
CSASMGTLNSPLHF,TGCAGTGCTAGTATGGGGACATTGAATTCACCCCTCCACTTT,TRBJ1-6,many,TRBV20-1,-
CASSQTPTGYEQYF,TGTGCCAGCAGTCAAACACCCACAGGATACGAGCAGTACTTC,TRBJ2-7,-,TRBV28,-
CASSGSGSIIEQYF,TGTGCCAGCAGTGGGTCCGGGTCGATAATCGAGCAGTACTTC,TRBJ2-7,many,TRBV6-1,-
CASSLQGIGAKNTEAFF,TGTGCCAGCAGCTTACAAGGTATAGGGGCGAAGAACACTGAAGCTTTCTTT,TRBJ1-1,many,TRBV6-5,-
CSVEAWGVSNTEAFF,TGCAGCGTTGAAGCATGGGGGGTATCGAACACTGAAGCTTTCTTT,TRBJ1-1,many,TRBV29-1,-
CASSRGGLSEQYF,TGTGCCAGCAGCCGAGGGGGTTTAAGCGAGCAGTACTTC,TRBJ2-7,-,TRBV7-8,-